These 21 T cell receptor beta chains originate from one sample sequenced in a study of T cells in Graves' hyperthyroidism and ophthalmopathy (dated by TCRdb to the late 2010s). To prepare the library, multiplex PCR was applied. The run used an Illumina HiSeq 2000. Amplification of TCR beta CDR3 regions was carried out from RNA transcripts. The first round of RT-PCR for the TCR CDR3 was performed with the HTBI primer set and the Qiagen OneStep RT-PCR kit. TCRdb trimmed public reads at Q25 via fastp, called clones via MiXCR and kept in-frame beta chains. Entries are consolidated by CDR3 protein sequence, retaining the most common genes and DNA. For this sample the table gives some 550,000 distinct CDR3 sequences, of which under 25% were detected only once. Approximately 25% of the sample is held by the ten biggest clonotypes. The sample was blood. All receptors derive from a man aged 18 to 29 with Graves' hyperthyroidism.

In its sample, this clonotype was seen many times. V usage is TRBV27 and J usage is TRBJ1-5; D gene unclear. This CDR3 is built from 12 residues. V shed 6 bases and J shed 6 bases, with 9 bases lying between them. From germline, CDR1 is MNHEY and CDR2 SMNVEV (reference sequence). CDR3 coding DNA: TGTGCCAGCAGCCCAACCGGTCAGCCCCAGCATTTT. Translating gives CASSPTGQPQHF.

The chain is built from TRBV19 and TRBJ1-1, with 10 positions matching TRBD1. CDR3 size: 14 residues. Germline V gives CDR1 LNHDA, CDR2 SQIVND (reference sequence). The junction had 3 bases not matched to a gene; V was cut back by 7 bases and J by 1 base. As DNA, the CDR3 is TGTGCCAGTAAACGACAGGGGGCGAACACTGAAGCTTTCTTT. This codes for CASKRQGANTEAFF.

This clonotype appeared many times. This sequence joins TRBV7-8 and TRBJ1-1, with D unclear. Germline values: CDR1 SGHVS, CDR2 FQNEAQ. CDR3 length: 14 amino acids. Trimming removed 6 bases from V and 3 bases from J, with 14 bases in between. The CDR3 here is CASSIEGTDTEAFF. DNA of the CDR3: TGTGCCAGCAGTATTGAGGGTACTGACACTGAAGCTTTCTTT.

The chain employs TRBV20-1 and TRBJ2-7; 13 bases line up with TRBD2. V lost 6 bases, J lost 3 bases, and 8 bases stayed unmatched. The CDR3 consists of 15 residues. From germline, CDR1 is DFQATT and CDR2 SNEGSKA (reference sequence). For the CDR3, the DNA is TGCAGTGCCAGACTAGCGGGGGGAAGAGGCTACGAGCAGTACTTC. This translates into CSARLAGGRGYEQYF.

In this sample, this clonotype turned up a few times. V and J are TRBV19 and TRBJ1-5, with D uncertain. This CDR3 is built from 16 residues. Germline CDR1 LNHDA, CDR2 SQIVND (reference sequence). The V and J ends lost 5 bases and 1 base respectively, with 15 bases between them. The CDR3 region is CASSLPEGVSNQPQHF. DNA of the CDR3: TGTGCCAGTAGTCTCCCCGAGGGCGTAAGCAATCAGCCCCAGCATTTT.

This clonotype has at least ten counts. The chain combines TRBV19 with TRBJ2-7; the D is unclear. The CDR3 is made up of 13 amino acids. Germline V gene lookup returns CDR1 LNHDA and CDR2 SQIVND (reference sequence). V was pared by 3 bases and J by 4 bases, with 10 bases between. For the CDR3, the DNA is TGTGCCAGTAGTATTAACAGTGAGTACGAGCAGTACTTC. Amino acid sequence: CASSINSEYEQYF.

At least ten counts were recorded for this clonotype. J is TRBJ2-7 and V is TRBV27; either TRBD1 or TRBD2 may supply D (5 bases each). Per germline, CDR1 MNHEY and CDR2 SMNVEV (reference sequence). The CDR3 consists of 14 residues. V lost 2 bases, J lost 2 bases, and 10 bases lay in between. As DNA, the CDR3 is TGTGCCAGCAGTTTAGGGGACGGCGCCTACGAGCAGTACTTC. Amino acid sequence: CASSLGDGAYEQYF.

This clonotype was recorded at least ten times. The CDR3 sequence is CASSSQIEGANTEAFF. The CDR3 region has the DNA TGTGCCAGCAGTTCCCAAATAGAGGGGGCGAACACTGAAGCTTTCTTT. This chain joins TRBV12-3 or TRBV12-4 and TRBJ1-1; 7 bases line up with TRBD1. V lost 4 bases, J lost 1 base, and 9 bases stayed unmatched. The length of the CDR3 is 16 residues.

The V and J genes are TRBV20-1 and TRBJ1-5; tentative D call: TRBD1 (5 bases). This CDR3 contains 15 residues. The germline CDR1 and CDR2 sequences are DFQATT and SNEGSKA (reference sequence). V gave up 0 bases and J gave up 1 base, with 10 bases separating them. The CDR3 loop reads CSAREDIWSNQPQHF. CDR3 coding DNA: TGCAGTGCTAGAGAGGACATTTGGAGCAATCAGCCCCAGCATTTT.

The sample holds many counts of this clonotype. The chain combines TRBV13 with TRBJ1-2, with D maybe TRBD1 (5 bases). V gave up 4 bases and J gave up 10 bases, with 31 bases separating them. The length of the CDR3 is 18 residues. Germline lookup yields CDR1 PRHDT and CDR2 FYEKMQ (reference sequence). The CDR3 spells CASSSYHPRWDESPYYTF. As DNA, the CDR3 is TGTGCCAGCAGCTCATACCACCCGCGATGGGACGAAAGCCCTTACTACACCTTC.

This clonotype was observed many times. The CDR3 is CASSVSRGFQETQYF. CDR3 nucleotides: TGTGCCAGCAGTGTTTCCCGGGGATTTCAAGAGACCCAGTACTTC. The chain has TRBV6-1 and TRBJ2-5, with D maybe TRBD2 (5 bases). Trimming left V 4 bases short and J 2 bases short, with 14 bases between. The CDR3 is made up of 15 amino acids. The germline CDR1 and CDR2 sequences are MNHNS and SASEGT.

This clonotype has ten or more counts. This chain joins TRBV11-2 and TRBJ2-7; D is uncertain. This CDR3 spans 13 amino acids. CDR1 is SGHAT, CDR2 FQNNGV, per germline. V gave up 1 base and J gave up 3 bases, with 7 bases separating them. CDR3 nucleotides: TGTGCCAGCAGCTTAGCCGGGTTCTACGAGCAGTACTTC. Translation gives CASSLAGFYEQYF.

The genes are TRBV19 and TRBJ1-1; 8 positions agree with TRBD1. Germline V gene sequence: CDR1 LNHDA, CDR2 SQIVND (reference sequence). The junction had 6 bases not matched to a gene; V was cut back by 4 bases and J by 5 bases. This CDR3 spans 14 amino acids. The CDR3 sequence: CASSTGGAKTEAFF. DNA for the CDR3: TGTGCCAGTAGTACAGGGGGCGCGAAGACTGAAGCTTTCTTT.

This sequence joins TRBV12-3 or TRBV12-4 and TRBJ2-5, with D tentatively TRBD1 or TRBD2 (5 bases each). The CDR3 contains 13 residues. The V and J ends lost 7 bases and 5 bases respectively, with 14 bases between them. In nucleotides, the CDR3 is TGTGCCAGCAAGGGGCCGGGGCGGGAGACCCAGTACTTC. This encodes CASKGPGRETQYF.

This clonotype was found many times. As DNA, the CDR3 is TGTGCCAGCAGCTTAGCCCCGGGGACAGCAAACACCGGGGAGCTGTTTTTT. It codes for CASSLAPGTANTGELFF. The V gene is TRBV7-8, the J gene TRBJ2-2, with 7 bases that match TRBD1. Germline assignment: CDR1 SGHVS and CDR2 FQNEAQ. There are 17 residues in the CDR3. The V segment lost 0 bases and the J segment 2 bases; nucleotides outside the gene matches: 6. The entire variable domain, with the rest obtained from reference TRBV7-8 and TRBJ2-2, is as follows: GAGVSQSPRYKVAKRGQDVALRCDPISGHVSLFWYQQALGQGPEFLTYFQNEAQLDKSGLPSDRFFAERPEGSVSTLKIQRTQQEDSAVYLCASSLAPGTANTGELFFGEGSRLTVL.

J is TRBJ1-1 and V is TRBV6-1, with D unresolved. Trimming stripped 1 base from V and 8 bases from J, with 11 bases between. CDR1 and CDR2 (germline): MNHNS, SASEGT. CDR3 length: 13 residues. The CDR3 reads CASSEGQTREAFF. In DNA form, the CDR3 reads TGTGCCAGCAGTGAAGGCCAGACGCGCGAAGCTTTCTTT.

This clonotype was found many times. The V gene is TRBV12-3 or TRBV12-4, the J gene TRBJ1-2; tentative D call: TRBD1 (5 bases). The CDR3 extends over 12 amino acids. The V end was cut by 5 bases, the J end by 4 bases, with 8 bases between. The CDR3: CASSRGSYGYTF. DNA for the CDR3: TGTGCCAGCAGTCGGGGGTCCTATGGCTACACCTTC.

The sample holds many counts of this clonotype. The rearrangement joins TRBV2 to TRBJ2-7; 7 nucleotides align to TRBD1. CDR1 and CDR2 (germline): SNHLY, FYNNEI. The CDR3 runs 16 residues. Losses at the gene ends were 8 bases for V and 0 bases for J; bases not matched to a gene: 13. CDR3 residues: CASHCPWDSSSYEQYF. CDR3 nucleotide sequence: TGTGCCAGCCATTGTCCCTGGGACAGCAGCTCCTACGAGCAGTACTTC.

CDR3 nucleotides: TGTGCCAGCACCGCCAGCCTCCAAGAGACCCAGTACTTC. Amino acid sequence: CASTASLQETQYF. The chain links TRBV12-3 or TRBV12-4 to TRBJ2-5; the D is unclear. Between the trimmed V and J ends, which lost 7 bases and 1 base, there was a span of 10 bases. The CDR3 runs to 13 residues.

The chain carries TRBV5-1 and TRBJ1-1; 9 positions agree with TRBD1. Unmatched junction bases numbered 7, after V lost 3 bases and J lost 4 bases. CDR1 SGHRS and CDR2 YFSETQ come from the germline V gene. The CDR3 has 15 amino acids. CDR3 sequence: CASSSREDRGTEAFF. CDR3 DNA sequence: TGCGCCAGCAGCTCCAGGGAGGACAGGGGCACTGAAGCTTTCTTT.

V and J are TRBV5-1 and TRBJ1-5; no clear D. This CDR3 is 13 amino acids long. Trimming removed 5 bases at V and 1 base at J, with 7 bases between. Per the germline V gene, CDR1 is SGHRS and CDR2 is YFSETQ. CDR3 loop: CASRVGSNQPQHF. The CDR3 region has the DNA TGCGCCAGCAGGGTAGGGAGCAATCAGCCCCAGCATTTT.